Detailed here is one T cell receptor (beta chain). The data originate from a study of blood T cell repertoires in COVID-19. Study as a whole: PBMCs, B-cell-depleted T cells, or T cells provided the cDNA or gDNA that made up the material.

The V end lost 4 bases, the J end lost 4 bases, and 15 bases lay between the germline ends. Looked up from germline, CDR1 is LGHNT and CDR2 is FRNRAP. The CDR3 runs to 15 residues. Participants had their cohort set by participant-reported clinical history. The assay was immunoSEQ multiplex PCR, and TCRdb's table has in-frame clones only and misses some. The data show about 400,000 clones, around 90% seen once. Sequencing was carried out using PBMCs or T cells enriched from blood (not recorded which). This TCR was sampled from a middle-aged woman with acute COVID-19. This chain connects TRBV12-5 to TRBJ2-3, with D possibly TRBD1 on 5 matching bases. The CDR3 here is CASGSGQGDSDTQYF. The DNA for the CDR3 is TGTGCTAGTGGTTCCGGACAAGGAGATTCAGATACGCAGTATTTT.